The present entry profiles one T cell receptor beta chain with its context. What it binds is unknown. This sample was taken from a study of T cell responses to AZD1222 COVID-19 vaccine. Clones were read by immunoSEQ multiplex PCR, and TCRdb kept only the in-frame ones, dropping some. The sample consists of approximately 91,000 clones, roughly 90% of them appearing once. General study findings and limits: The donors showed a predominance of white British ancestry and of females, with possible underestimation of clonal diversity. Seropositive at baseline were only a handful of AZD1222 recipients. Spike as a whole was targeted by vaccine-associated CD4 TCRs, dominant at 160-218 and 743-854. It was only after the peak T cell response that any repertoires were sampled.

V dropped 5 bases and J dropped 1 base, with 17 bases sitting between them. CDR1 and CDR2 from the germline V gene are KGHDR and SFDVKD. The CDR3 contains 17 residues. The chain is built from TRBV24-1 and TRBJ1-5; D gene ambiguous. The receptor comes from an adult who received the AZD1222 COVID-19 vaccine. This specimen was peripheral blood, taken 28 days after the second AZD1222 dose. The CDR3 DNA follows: TGTGCCACCAGTGCCTGGGTTAAGTGTCGGAGCAATCAGCCCCAGCATTTT. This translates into CATSAWVKCRSNQPQHF.